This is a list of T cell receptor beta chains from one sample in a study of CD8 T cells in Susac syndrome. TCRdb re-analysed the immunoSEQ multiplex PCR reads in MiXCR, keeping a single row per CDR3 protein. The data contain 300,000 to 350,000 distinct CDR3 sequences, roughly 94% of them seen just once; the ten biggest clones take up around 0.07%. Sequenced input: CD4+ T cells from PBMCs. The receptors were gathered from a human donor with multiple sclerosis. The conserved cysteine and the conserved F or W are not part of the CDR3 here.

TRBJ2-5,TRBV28,ASRLTTAGGQETQY
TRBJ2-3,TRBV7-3,ASSSMPGTSVVDTQY
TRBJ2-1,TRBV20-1,SAGGSGNEQF
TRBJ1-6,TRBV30,AWSPGRNNSPLH
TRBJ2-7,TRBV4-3,ASSQELGGENEQY
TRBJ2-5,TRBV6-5,ASSYLMPGTRIWAQY
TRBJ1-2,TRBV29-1,SVVPRAWDYGYT
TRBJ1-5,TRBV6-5,ASSRGGTHQPQH
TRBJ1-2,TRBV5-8,ASSLSGHHYGYT
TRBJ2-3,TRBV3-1,ASTAGDTQY
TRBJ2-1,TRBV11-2,ASSLHVLADEQF
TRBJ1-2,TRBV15,ATSRSGPYGYT
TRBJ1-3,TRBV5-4,ASSLQGAGNTIY
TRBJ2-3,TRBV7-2,ASSPGTGRTDTQY
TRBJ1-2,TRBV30,AWSRGDYGYT
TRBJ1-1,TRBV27,ASSLSLQVEGEAF
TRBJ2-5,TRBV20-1,SASQTGQETQY
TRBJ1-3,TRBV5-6,ASSFQGFGNTIY
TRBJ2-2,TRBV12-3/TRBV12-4,ASTWTVFRRGELF
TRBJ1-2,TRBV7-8,ASSLGTGGFYGYT
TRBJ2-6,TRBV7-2,ASSLYNPGANVLT
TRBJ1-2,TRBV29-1,SVEKTNYGYT
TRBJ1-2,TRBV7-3,ASSSRAGGKDGYT
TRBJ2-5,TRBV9,ASSQVPGTAGETQY
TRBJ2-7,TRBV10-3,ASHAWGDTFYEQY
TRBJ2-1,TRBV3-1,ASSLPRLANEQF
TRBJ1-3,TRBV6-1,ASSGRDSPFSGNTIY
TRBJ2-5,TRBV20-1,SARGPKETQY
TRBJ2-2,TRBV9,ASSVDTAGELF
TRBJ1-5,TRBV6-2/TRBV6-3,ASSPDKDRAFNQPQH
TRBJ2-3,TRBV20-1,SARDGTDTQY
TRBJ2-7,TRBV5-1,ASSTLTQGSAYEQY
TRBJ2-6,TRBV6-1,ASSKIAGVTGANVLT
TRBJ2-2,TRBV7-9,AISGSGIKNTGELF
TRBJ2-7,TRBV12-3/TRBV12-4,ASRPRTGGNSEQY
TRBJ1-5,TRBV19,ASSVVYGPQH
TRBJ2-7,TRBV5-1,ASSLLGPGTGVYEQY
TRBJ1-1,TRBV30,AWSFRRGTEAF
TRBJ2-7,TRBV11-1,ASSLYGTSGRYEQY
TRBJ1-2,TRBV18,ASSPPDSFYGYT
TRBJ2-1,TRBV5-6,ASSLGAYGEQF
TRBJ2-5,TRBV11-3,ASSLRQTGGETQY
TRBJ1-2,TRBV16,ASSQSQTGSYGYT
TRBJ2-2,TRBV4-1,ASSTRQGPTSGELF
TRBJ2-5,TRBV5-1,ASSFASQETQY
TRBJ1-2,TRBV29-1,SALLDSFDGYT
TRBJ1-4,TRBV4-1,ASSYNGQTNEKLF
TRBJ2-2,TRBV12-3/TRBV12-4,ASTWTSGRSGELF
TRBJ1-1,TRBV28,ASSVRSGAQTEAF
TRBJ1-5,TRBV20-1,SARLEGRGNQPQH
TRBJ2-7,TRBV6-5,ASSKSGTGVSEQY
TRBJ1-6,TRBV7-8,ASSLGSDSPLH
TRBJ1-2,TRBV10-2,ASSERTGQSMGYT
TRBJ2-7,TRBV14,ASSYSRGGDEQY
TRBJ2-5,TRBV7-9,ASSLAFRGETQY